This is a list of T cell receptor beta chains from one sample in a study of Ad26.COV2.S vaccination and SARS-CoV-2 variants. Libraries were prepared by immunoSEQ multiplex PCR; TCRdb keeps only in-frame clonotypes and omits some of them. The sample includes approximately 240,000 clones, 88% of them seen just once. Sequencing was performed on peripheral blood, taken in a trial of Ad26.COV2.S vaccine versus placebo. Receptors originate from a person aged 18-60 years who received the Ad26.COV2.S COVID-19 vaccine or a placebo. CDR3s include the opening cysteine and the closing phenylalanine or tryptophan. Fields, in order: D gene, V gene, clone size, J gene, CDR3 DNA, CDR3 protein. The D gene is left open where the match is weak. For some rows the clone size is stated as once, few or many, or as a class when expanded; others skip it.

>-|TRBV6-4|-|TRBJ2-1
TGTGCCAGCAGTGAGACAGGCGGGATCAATGAGCAGTTCTTC
CASSETGGINEQFF
>TRBD2|TRBV27|-|TRBJ2-3
TGTGCCAGCAGTCCCGGGACTAGCGGGGGTGTAACAGATACGCAGTATTTT
CASSPGTSGGVTDTQYF
>-|TRBV10-3|-|TRBJ2-2
TGTGCCATCAGGGACACACCGAACACCGGGGAGCTGTTTTTT
CAIRDTPNTGELFF
>-|TRBV5-6|once|TRBJ2-1
TGTGCCAGCAGCACACCGGGGCAGGGCTCCTACAATGAGCAGTTCTTC
CASSTPGQGSYNEQFF
>-|TRBV5-1|many|TRBJ1-1
TGCGCCAGCAGCTTGCCGGGAATCGAAGCTTTCTTT
CASSLPGIEAFF
>-|TRBV28|-|TRBJ2-7
TGTGCCAGCAGGCCCCCCGGCTTTTCCTACGAGCAGTACTTC
CASRPPGFSYEQYF
>-|TRBV9|-|TRBJ2-2
TGTGCCAGCAGCCCCGGGACCGCGAACACCGGGGAGCTGTTTTTT
CASSPGTANTGELFF
>-|TRBV7-9|-|TRBJ2-7
TGTGCCAGCAGCTTAGTTTCCGAGCAGTACTTC
CASSLVSEQYF
>TRBD2|TRBV19|-|TRBJ2-5
TGTGCCAGTAGCCGATCGGGACTAGGGGGGGAGACCCAGTACTTC
CASSRSGLGGETQYF
>-|TRBV11-3|-|TRBJ2-3
TGTGCCAGCAGCTTCTCCGCAGGCCCTATAGTAGATACGCAGTATTTT
CASSFSAGPIVDTQYF
>-|TRBV7-9|-|TRBJ2-5
TGTGCCAGCATCCTCGGCGGGGGCCCCAGGGAGACCCAGTACTTC
CASILGGGPRETQYF
>TRBD2|TRBV10-3|few|TRBJ2-5
TGTGCCATCAGTGAGTCGAAGCGGGAGGGCCAAGAGACCCAGTACTTC
CAISESKREGQETQYF
>-|TRBV6-1|-|TRBJ1-1
TGTGCCAGCAGTGAACAGGGGCCAGTGTTATCGGGCACTGAAGCTTTCTTT
CASSEQGPVLSGTEAFF
>TRBD2|TRBV18|-|TRBJ2-7
TGTGCCAGCCGAGGACTAGCGATTAACTACGAGCAGTACTTC
CASRGLAINYEQYF
>TRBD1|TRBV7-9|-|TRBJ2-3
TGTGCCAGCAGCTTTTCAGGGGGCCGAAGCACAGATACGCAGTATTTT
CASSFSGGRSTDTQYF
>-|TRBV28|-|TRBJ1-4
TGTGCCAGCAATCTTAGGACTAATGAAAAACTGTTTTTT
CASNLRTNEKLFF
>TRBD2|TRBV9|-|TRBJ2-7
TGTGCCAGCAGCGAGGGGACTAGCGGGGGGTACGAGCAGTACTTC
CASSEGTSGGYEQYF
>-|TRBV7-6|-|TRBJ2-7
TGTGCCAGCTCCACAGGGGAGGGACCCTACGAGCAGTACTTC
CASSTGEGPYEQYF
>TRBD2|TRBV20-1|-|TRBJ2-3
TGCAGTGCTAGTCCAGGTCTAGCGGGGACAGATACGCAGTATTTT
CSASPGLAGTDTQYF
>TRBD2|TRBV3-1/TRBV3-2|-|TRBJ2-5
TGTGCCAGCAGCCTTCGACTAGCGGGGGGAGCCTTACAAGAGACCCAGTACTTC
CASSLRLAGGALQETQYF
>-|TRBV29-1|once|TRBJ1-4
TGCAGCGTTGCGACAGGCCTGTCGGGTGAAAAACTGTTTTTT
CSVATGLSGEKLFF
>-|TRBV28|-|TRBJ1-3
TGTGCCAGCATCTGGGCCGGGGGAAAGGGAAACACCATATATTTT
CASIWAGGKGNTIYF
>-|TRBV19|-|TRBJ1-1
TGTGCCAGTAAAACAGGGTTCTTGAACACTGAAGCTTTCTTT
CASKTGFLNTEAFF
>TRBD1|TRBV18|-|TRBJ2-7
TGTGCCAGCTCACCACCTCGACAGGGGTCAACCTACGAGCAGTACTTC
CASSPPRQGSTYEQYF
>TRBD2|TRBV7-9|-|TRBJ2-1
TGTGCCAGCAGCCCTCTAGCGGAAGCAGACAATGAGCAGTTCTTC
CASSPLAEADNEQFF
>-|TRBV5-4|-|TRBJ2-7
TGTGCCAGCTCGCGGAGCCGGGATTCTCCCCGCTACGAGCAGTACTTC
CASSRSRDSPRYEQYF
>-|TRBV16|once|TRBJ1-4
TGTGCCAGCAGCGCCGCGGGGGTATCTAGGGAAAAACTGTTTTTT
CASSAAGVSREKLFF
>TRBD1|TRBV30|-|TRBJ2-7
TGTGCCTGGAGTATGACAGGGTCTTTCTCCTACGAGCAGTACTTC
CAWSMTGSFSYEQYF
>TRBD2|TRBV10-2|-|TRBJ2-1
TGCGCCAGCAGTGAGTGGCGGGGGAAATACAATGAGCAGTTCTTC
CASSEWRGKYNEQFF
>TRBD1|TRBV28|-|TRBJ2-6
TGTGCCAGCAGTTTGGACAGGGGACCCTCTGGGGCCAACGTCCTGACTTTC
CASSLDRGPSGANVLTF
>-|TRBV11-2|once|TRBJ1-4
TGTGCCAGCAGCTTACCAGGGCGGGGTGGTGAAAAACTGTTTTTT
CASSLPGRGGEKLFF
>TRBD1|TRBV28|-|TRBJ2-7
TGTGCCAGCAGTTTAACGACAGGGGTCTCCTACGAGCAGTACTTC
CASSLTTGVSYEQYF
>TRBD1|TRBV28|-|TRBJ1-5
TGTGCCAGCAGGGGGACAGGGGGCGTGGGCAATCAGCCCCAGCATTTT
CASRGTGGVGNQPQHF
>TRBD2|TRBV30|once|TRBJ2-5
TGTGCCTGGGGACTAGCGGGTCAAGAGACCCAGTACTTC
CAWGLAGQETQYF
>-|TRBV6-1|-|TRBJ1-1
TGTGCCAGCACACGACACAAGGGCTCCACTGAAGCTTTCTTT
CASTRHKGSTEAFF
>TRBD1|TRBV9|-|TRBJ1-1
TGTGCCAGCAGCCCCGGACAGGGGGCCCCTGAAGCTTTCTTT
CASSPGQGAPEAFF
>TRBD2|TRBV28|-|TRBJ2-3
TGTGCCAGCAGTTTAAGGATGGCGGGAGTTGCAGATACGCAGTATTTT
CASSLRMAGVADTQYF
>TRBD1|TRBV7-8|-|TRBJ2-7
TGTGCCAGCAGCTCTACAGGGGACGAGCAGTACTTC
CASSSTGDEQYF
>-|TRBV7-8|-|TRBJ2-2
TGTGCCAGCAGCTTAGGGCAGGGAGCGAACACCGGGGAGCTGTTTTTT
CASSLGQGANTGELFF
>-|TRBV4-3|-|TRBJ1-5
TGCGCCAGCAGCCAAGCCTTAAGCAATCAGCCCCAGCATTTT
CASSQALSNQPQHF
>-|TRBV28|-|TRBJ1-5
TGTGCCAGCAGTTTAGCTAGGACATTTAGCAATCAGCCCCAGCATTTT
CASSLARTFSNQPQHF
>TRBD1|TRBV5-4|-|TRBJ2-2
TGTGCCAGCAGTAAGGACAGGGGCACCGGGGAGCTGTTTTTT
CASSKDRGTGELFF
>TRBD1|TRBV7-2|few|TRBJ1-6
TGTGCCAGCAGCTTCCAGGGGGCCGATTCACCCCTCCACTTT
CASSFQGADSPLHF
>TRBD2|TRBV5-4|-|TRBJ2-5
TGTGCCAGCAGCCGGGACTACGTCCAAGAGACCCAGTACTTC
CASSRDYVQETQYF
>-|TRBV7-3|-|TRBJ1-1
TGTGCCAGCAGCCCCTCTCGGCTTCAAGAAGCTTTCTTT
CASSPSRLQEAFF
>TRBD2|TRBV10-3|-|TRBJ2-7
TGTGCCATCAGCTTAGCGGGAATGGGGGAGCAGTACTTC
CAISLAGMGEQYF
>TRBD2|TRBV19|-|TRBJ2-6
TGTGCCAGTAGTATCTTCGGCAGGGACTATCGCTCTGGGGCCAACGTCCTGACTTTC
CASSIFGRDYRSGANVLTF
>-|TRBV5-6|-|TRBJ2-7
TGTGCCAGCAGCCTCAATCCCGGGACGGTACCCTACGAGCAGTACTTC
CASSLNPGTVPYEQYF
>-|TRBV14|once|TRBJ1-1
TGTGCCAGCAGCCAAGAGTTCGCGATGGGGACTGAAGCTTTCTTT
CASSQEFAMGTEAFF